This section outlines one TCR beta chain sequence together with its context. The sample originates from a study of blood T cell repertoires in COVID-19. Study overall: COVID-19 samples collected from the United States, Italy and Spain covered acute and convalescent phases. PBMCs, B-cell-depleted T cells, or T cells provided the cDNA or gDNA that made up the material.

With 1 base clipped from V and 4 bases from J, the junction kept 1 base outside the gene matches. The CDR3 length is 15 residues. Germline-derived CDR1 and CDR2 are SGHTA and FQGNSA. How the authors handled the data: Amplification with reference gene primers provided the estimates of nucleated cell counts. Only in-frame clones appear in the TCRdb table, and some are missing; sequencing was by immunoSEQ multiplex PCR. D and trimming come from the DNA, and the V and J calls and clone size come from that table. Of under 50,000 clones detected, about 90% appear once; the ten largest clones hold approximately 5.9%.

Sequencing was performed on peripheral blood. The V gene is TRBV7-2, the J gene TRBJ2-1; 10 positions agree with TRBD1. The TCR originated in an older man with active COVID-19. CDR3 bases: TGTGCCAGCAGCTTAGGACAGGGGGCGTACAATGAGCAGTTCTTC. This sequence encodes CASSLGQGAYNEQFF.